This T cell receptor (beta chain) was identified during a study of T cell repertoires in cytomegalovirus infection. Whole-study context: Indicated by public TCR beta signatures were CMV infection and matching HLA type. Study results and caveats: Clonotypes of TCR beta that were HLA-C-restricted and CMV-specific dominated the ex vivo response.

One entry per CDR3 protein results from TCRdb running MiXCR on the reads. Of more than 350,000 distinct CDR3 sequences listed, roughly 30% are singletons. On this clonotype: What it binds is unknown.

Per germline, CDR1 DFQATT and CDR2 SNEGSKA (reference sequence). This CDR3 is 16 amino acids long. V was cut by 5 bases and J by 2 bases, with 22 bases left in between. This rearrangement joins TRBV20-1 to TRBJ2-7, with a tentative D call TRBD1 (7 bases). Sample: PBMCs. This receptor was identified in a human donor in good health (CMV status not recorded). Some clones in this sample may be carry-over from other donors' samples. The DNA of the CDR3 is TGCAGTGCTCCACCAGAGGAGGGGGCGATCACCTACGAGCAGTACTTC. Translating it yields CSAPPEEGAITYEQYF.